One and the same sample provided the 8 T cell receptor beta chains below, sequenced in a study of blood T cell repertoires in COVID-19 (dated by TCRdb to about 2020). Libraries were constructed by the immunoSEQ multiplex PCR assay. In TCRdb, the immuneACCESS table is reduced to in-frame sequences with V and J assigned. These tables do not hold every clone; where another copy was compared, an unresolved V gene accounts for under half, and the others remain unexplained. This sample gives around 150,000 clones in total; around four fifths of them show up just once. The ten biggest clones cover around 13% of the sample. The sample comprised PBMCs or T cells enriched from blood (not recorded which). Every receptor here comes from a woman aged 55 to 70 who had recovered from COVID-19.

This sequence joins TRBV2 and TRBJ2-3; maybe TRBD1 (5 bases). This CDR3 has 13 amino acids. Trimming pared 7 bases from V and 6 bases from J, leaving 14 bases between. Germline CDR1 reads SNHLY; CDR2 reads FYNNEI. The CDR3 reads CASNTGAADTQYF. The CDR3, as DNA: TGTGCCAGCAATACAGGAGCCGCGGATACGCAGTATTTT.

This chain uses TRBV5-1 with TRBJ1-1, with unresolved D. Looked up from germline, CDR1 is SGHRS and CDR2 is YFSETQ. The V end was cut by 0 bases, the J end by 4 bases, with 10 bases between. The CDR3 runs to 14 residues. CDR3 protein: CASSLGLEGTEAFF. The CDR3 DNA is TGCGCCAGCAGCTTGGGCCTGGAGGGCACTGAAGCTTTCTTT.

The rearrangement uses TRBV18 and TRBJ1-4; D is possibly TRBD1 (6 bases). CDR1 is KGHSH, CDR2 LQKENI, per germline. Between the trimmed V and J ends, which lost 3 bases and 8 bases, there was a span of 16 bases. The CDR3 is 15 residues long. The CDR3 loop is CASSPQGQGAEKLFF. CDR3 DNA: TGTGCCAGCTCACCCCAGGGGCAGGGTGCAGAAAAACTGTTTTTT.

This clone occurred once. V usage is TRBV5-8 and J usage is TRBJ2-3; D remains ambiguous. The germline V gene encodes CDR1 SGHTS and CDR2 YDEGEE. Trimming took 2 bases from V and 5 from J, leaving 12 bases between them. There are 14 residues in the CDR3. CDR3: CASSLAQRRDTQYF. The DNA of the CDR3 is TGTGCCAGCAGCTTAGCCCAGCGTAGAGATACGCAGTATTTT.

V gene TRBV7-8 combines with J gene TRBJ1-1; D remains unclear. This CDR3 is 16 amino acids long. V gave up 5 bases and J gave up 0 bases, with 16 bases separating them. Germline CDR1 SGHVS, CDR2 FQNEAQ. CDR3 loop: CASSQREQAMNTEAFF. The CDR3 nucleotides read TGTGCCAGCAGCCAACGAGAGCAGGCTATGAACACTGAAGCTTTCTTT.

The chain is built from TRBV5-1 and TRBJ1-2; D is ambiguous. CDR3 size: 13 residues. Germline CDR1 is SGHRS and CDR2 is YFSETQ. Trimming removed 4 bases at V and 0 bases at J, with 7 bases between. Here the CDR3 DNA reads TGCGCCAGCAGCATGACTTCTAACTATGGCTACACCTTC. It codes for CASSMTSNYGYTF.

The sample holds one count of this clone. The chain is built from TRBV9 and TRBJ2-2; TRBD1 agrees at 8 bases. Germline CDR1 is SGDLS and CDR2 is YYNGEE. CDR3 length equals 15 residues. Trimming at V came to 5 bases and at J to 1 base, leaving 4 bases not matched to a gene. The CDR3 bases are TGTGCCAGCAGGTTGGGGACAGGGAACACCGGGGAGCTGTTTTTT. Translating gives CASRLGTGNTGELFF.

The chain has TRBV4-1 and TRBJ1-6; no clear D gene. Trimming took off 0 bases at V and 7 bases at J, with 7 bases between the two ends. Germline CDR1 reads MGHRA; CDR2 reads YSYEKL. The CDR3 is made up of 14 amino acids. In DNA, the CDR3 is TGCGCCAGCAGCCAAGAATGGGCGAATTCACCCCTCCACTTT. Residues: CASSQEWANSPLHF.